The next 26 T cell receptor beta chains were all read from a single sample in a study of cytomegalovirus exposure and HLA in healthy donors. PCR employed 60 Vbeta and 13 Jbeta primers. Repertoires were generated with immunoSEQ multiplex PCR, while TCRdb's copy carries only in-frame clones and drops some. The sample yields about 58,000 clones, of which the top ten take up over 2%. The material sequenced was PBMCs. The origin of the receptors is a woman between 18 and 29 years old in good health and CMV-seronegative.

V usage is TRBV10-2 and J usage is TRBJ2-6; no clear D gene. The CDR3 totals 13 residues. Germline assignment: CDR1 WSHSY and CDR2 SAAADI. V dropped 7 bases and J dropped 4 bases, with 8 bases sitting between them. CDR3 nucleotides: TGCGCCAGCATGTCGTCCGGGGCCAACGTCCTGACTTTC. This sequence encodes CASMSSGANVLTF.

The chain uses TRBV5-1 and TRBJ1-2, with 7 nucleotides matching TRBD1. The V segment lost 1 base and the J segment 0 bases; nucleotides outside the gene matches: 3. CDR1 and CDR2 (germline): SGHRS, YFSETQ. The length of the CDR3 is 15 residues. In DNA, the CDR3 is TGCGCCAGCAGCTTGCGGCAGGGGGCTAACTATGGCTACACCTTC. Amino acids: CASSLRQGANYGYTF.

The DNA for the CDR3 is TGTGCCAGCATCCCCCTAGCGGGGGCCTACGAGCAGTACTTC. Protein product: CASIPLAGAYEQYF. The chain links TRBV11-2 to TRBJ2-7, with 10 bases lining up with TRBD2. The CDR3 contains 14 residues. The V gene end was trimmed by 7 bases and the J gene end by 2 bases; junction bases not matched to a gene: 5. Germline V gene lookup returns CDR1 SGHAT and CDR2 FQNNGV.

The chain is built from TRBV25-1 and TRBJ1-6; D not resolved. V dropped 7 bases and J dropped 2 bases, with 12 bases sitting between them. Germline values: CDR1 MGHDK, CDR2 SYGVNS. There are 15 residues in the CDR3. The CDR3 nucleotides are TGTGCCAGCACCCCGGCCGGGACCTATAATTCACCCCTCCACTTT. Translated, it gives CASTPAGTYNSPLHF.

The chain couples TRBV5-1 to TRBJ1-2; 7 bases map to TRBD1. The germline gives CDR1 SGHRS, CDR2 YFSETQ. V lost 4 bases, J lost 2 bases, and 8 bases stayed unmatched. The CDR3 runs 15 residues. The CDR3 here is CASSPGTGVNYGYTF. As DNA, the CDR3 is TGCGCCAGCAGCCCAGGAACAGGGGTGAACTATGGCTACACCTTC. The variable domain in full, completed from reference TRBV5-1 and TRBJ1-2, reads KAGVTQTPRYLIKTRGQQVTLSCSPISGHRSVSWYQQTPGQGLQFLFEYFSETQRNKGNFPGRFSGRQFSNSRSEMNVSTLELGDSALYLCASSPGTGVNYGYTFGSGTRLTVV.

V usage is TRBV5-1 and J usage is TRBJ2-1; D remains ambiguous. Trimming removed 4 bases at V and 3 bases at J, with 23 bases between. Germline V gene sequence: CDR1 SGHRS, CDR2 YFSETQ. This CDR3 contains 18 residues. The CDR3 bases are TGCGCCAGCAGCCTGGGCGTCGCTCCCCTAAGCAACTACAATGAGCAGTTCTTC. Translation gives CASSLGVAPLSNYNEQFF. Variable domain in full (rest from reference TRBV5-1 and TRBJ2-1): KAGVTQTPRYLIKTRGQQVTLSCSPISGHRSVSWYQQTPGQGLQFLFEYFSETQRNKGNFPGRFSGRQFSNSRSEMNVSTLELGDSALYLCASSLGVAPLSNYNEQFFGPGTRLTVL.

The rearrangement joins TRBV7-2 to TRBJ1-1; 7 bases align to TRBD1. The V and J ends lost 5 bases and 2 bases, in that order; junction bases with no gene match: 11. CDR3 length equals 16 residues. Germline V CDR1 and CDR2: SGHTA, FQGNSA. Here the CDR3 reads CASSPGTVFGNTEAFF. For the CDR3, the DNA is TGTGCCAGCAGCCCCGGGACAGTATTTGGCAACACTGAAGCTTTCTTT.

The genes are TRBV6-6 and TRBJ2-7, with TRBD1 as a possible D gene (6 bases). CDR3 length: 15 amino acids. Germline CDR1 MNHNY, CDR2 SVGAGI (reference sequence). The germline V and J ends were trimmed by 0 bases and 6 bases, with 15 bases remaining between them. CDR3 coding DNA: TGTGCCAGCAGTTACTCGAGGGACACCCCCCTCGAGCAGTACTTC. Protein sequence: CASSYSRDTPLEQYF.

J is TRBJ2-1 and V is TRBV5-1; D might be TRBD2 (7 bases). CDR1 and CDR2 from the germline V gene are SGHRS and YFSETQ. The CDR3 has 17 residues. V lost 0 bases and J lost 5, with 18 bases in between. The CDR3 sequence: CASSLGPGGQADNEQFF. CDR3 nucleotide sequence: TGCGCCAGCAGCTTGGGCCCCGGGGGGCAGGCAGACAATGAGCAGTTCTTC.

The chain joins TRBV5-1 to TRBJ2-7; 8 nucleotides agree with TRBD2. This CDR3 comprises 15 residues. The germline V gene has CDR1 SGHRS and CDR2 YFSETQ. V trimming: 4 bases; J trimming: 3 bases; junction bases outside the gene matches: 9. CDR3 DNA sequence: TGCGCCAGCAGCCCCAGCGCGGGGGGAGACTACGAGCAGTACTTC. Translating gives CASSPSAGGDYEQYF. Using reference TRBV5-1 and TRBJ2-7 for the parts outside the CDR3, the full variable domain is KAGVTQTPRYLIKTRGQQVTLSCSPISGHRSVSWYQQTPGQGLQFLFEYFSETQRNKGNFPGRFSGRQFSNSRSEMNVSTLELGDSALYLCASSPSAGGDYEQYFGPGTRLTVT.

The V call is TRBV5-8, the J call TRBJ1-1, with 7 bases lining up with TRBD1. V lost 4 bases to trimming and J lost 8 bases; unmatched junction nucleotides: 8. CDR1 and CDR2 from the germline V gene are SGHTS and YDEGEE. The CDR3 has 13 residues. The CDR3 sequence is CASSQIRQGEAFF. The CDR3 DNA reads as TGTGCCAGCAGCCAGATAAGACAGGGAGAAGCTTTCTTT.

This sequence joins TRBV18 and TRBJ1-5, with D unresolved. CDR1 and CDR2 from the germline V gene are KGHSH and LQKENI. V was pared by 2 bases and J by 2 bases, with 7 bases between. There are 14 residues in the CDR3. CDR3 sequence (DNA): TGTGCCAGCTCACCAGGTCGGGGCAATCAGCCCCAGCATTTT. Its translation is CASSPGRGNQPQHF.

The J gene is TRBJ1-4, the V gene TRBV18, with a tentative D call TRBD1 (5 bases). The CDR3 totals 14 residues. V was trimmed by 2 bases and J by 10 bases, leaving 14 bases between them. CDR1 is KGHSH and CDR2 is LQKENI in the germline V gene. The CDR3 DNA follows: TGTGCCAGCTCACCAGGAGGGGATACTTCAAAACTGTTTTTT. It yields the protein CASSPGGDTSKLFF.

The chain has TRBV9 and TRBJ2-6; a weak D match, TRBD2 (7 bases). The CDR3 length is 16 residues. The V end was cut by 6 bases, the J end by 3 bases, with 16 bases between. Germline V lookup: CDR1 SGDLS, CDR2 YYNGEE. The CDR3 loop reads CASTPGGLDGANVLTF. The DNA of the CDR3 is TGTGCCAGCACCCCCGGGGGGCTTGATGGGGCCAACGTCCTGACTTTC.

V gene TRBV7-9 combines with J gene TRBJ1-1, with D perhaps TRBD1 (5 bases). The V gene's germline CDR1 is SEHNR and CDR2 FQNEAQ (reference sequence). CDR3 length: 13 residues. V lost 5 bases and J lost 7, with 14 bases in between. As DNA, the CDR3 is TGTGCCAGCAGCGGCAGGGTGGTGAGTGAAGCTTTCTTT. Translating gives CASSGRVVSEAFF.

This chain links TRBV29-1 with TRBJ1-2; tentative D call: TRBD1 (5 bases). Germline-derived CDR1 and CDR2 are SQVTM and ANQGSEA. The germline V and J ends were trimmed by 7 bases and 2 bases, with 17 bases remaining between them. The CDR3 is 14 residues long. CDR3 coding DNA: TGCAGCGGGGGGGGAGGGATCCCAAACTATGGCTACACCTTC. Translated: CSGGGGIPNYGYTF.

This rearrangement joins TRBV9 to TRBJ2-3, with TRBD2 matching 10 bases. The CDR3 runs to 15 residues. Germline V gives CDR1 SGDLS, CDR2 YYNGEE. The ends lost 2 bases at V and 6 bases at J; junction bases unmatched: 6. The CDR3 here is CASSVSGRATDTQYF. The CDR3 DNA is TGTGCCAGCAGCGTGAGCGGGAGGGCCACGGATACGCAGTATTTT.

V usage is TRBV19 and J usage is TRBJ1-6, with TRBD1 matching 10 bases. The ends lost 3 bases at V and 4 bases at J; junction bases unmatched: 6. The CDR3 is made up of 17 amino acids. Per germline, CDR1 LNHDA and CDR2 SQIVND (reference sequence). The DNA for the CDR3 is TGTGCCAGTAGTATGGCCACGGGACAGGGGTATAATTCACCCCTCCACTTT. Amino acids: CASSMATGQGYNSPLHF.

The rearrangement joins TRBV2 to TRBJ1-2; 8 bases are a match to TRBD1. The CDR3 has 14 residues. Germline V lookup: CDR1 SNHLY, CDR2 FYNNEI. V gave up 7 bases and J gave up 0 bases; unmatched junction bases: 4. The CDR3 loop reads CASIRTGTNYGYTF. CDR3 DNA sequence: TGTGCCAGCATCAGGACAGGGACTAACTATGGCTACACCTTC.

The chain employs TRBV7-2 and TRBJ2-7, with 7 positions matching TRBD1. V trimming: 0 bases; J trimming: 4 bases; junction bases outside the gene matches: 3. Germline lookup yields CDR1 SGHTA and CDR2 FQGNSA. The CDR3 contains 14 residues. CDR3 in DNA: TGTGCCAGCAGCTTAGCAGGGGGCCGGTACGAGCAGTACTTC. Translation: CASSLAGGRYEQYF.

The chain employs TRBV6-6 and TRBJ2-7, with a possible D match to TRBD2 (6 bases). Germline CDR1 is MNHNY and CDR2 is SVGAGI (reference sequence). The V end was cut by 11 bases, the J end by 2 bases, with 19 bases between. The CDR3 is 14 amino acids. CDR3 DNA: TGTGCCCTCAGTACGGGACTTGGCGCCTACGAGCAGTACTTC. Its translation is CALSTGLGAYEQYF.

V gene TRBV5-1 combines with J gene TRBJ2-1; possible D gene TRBD2, 5 bases. Trimming removed 4 bases from V and 9 bases from J, with 14 bases in between. CDR3 length: 13 amino acids. CDR1 is SGHRS, CDR2 YFSETQ, per germline. The CDR3 is CASSPRLASEQFF. In nucleotides, the CDR3 is TGCGCCAGCAGCCCCCGGCTAGCATCTGAGCAGTTCTTC.

This chain connects TRBV28 to TRBJ1-1; D is undetermined. Per the germline V gene, CDR1 is MDHEN and CDR2 is SYDVKM. This CDR3 is built from 12 residues. V was cut by 5 bases and J by 11 bases, with 15 bases left in between. CDR3 amino acids: CASSPREAEAFF. The CDR3 coding sequence is TGTGCCAGCAGTCCTAGGGAGGCGGAGGCTTTCTTT.

V is TRBV5-1 and J is TRBJ1-1, with 9 positions matching TRBD1. CDR3 length equals 15 residues. Germline CDR1 reads SGHRS; CDR2 reads YFSETQ. V was pared by 2 bases and J by 1 base, with 3 bases of the junction left unmatched. The CDR3 spells CASSLGTGRNTEAFF. The CDR3 DNA is TGCGCCAGCAGCTTAGGGACAGGGAGGAACACTGAAGCTTTCTTT.

The rearrangement uses TRBV28 and TRBJ1-2; 11 bases fit TRBD1. The CDR3 has 14 residues. V lost 6 bases and J lost 5; bases outside the gene matches: 5. CDR1 is MDHEN and CDR2 is SYDVKM in the germline V gene. CDR3 in DNA: TGTGCCAGCAGACCAGGACAGGGGGCTTATGGCTACACCTTC. Translated, it gives CASRPGQGAYGYTF.

The chain joins TRBV4-1 to TRBJ2-2; 7 nucleotides agree with TRBD2. The CDR3 spans 16 residues. Germline-derived CDR1 and CDR2 are MGHRA and YSYEKL. Trimming cost V 1 base and J 5 bases; bases outside gene matches: 7. The CDR3: CASSQAAGVLTGELFF. The DNA for the CDR3 is TGCGCCAGCAGCCAAGCGGCGGGGGTTTTAACCGGGGAGCTGTTTTTT.